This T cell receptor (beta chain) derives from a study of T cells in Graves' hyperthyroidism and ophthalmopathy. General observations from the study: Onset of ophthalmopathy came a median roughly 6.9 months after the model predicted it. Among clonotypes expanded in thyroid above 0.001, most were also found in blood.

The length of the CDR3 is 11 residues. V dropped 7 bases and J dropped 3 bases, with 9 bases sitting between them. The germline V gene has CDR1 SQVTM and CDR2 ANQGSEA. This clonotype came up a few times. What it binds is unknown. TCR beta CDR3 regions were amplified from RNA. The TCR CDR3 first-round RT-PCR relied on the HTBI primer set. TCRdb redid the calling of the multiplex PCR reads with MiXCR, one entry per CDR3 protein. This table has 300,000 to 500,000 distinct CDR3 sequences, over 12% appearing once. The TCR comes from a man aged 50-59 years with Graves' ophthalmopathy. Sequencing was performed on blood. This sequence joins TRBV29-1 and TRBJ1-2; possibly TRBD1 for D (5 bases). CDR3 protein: CSATGHYGYTF. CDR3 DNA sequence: TGCAGCGCAACGGGACACTATGGCTACACCTTC.